The 18 T cell receptor beta chains given below trace back to one sample, sequenced in a study of beta chain features in type 1 diabetes. Study-wide points: The study found moderately but significantly shorter TCRB CDR3s in all four CD4+ subsets of Type 1 diabetes patients.

These TCRs' antigens remain unknown. As every portion of the isolated RNA was reverse transcribed, the sequencing read expressed TCRB transcripts. Profiled with immunoSEQ multiplex PCR; TCRdb holds only in-frame clones, not every one. There are some 270,000 clones in the sample; roughly 10% occur only once, and 0.017% lies in the top ten. The sequenced sample was naive CD4+ T cells from blood. The receptors derive from a man aged 30-40 years with type 1 diabetes.

The genes are TRBV29-1 and TRBJ2-3, with TRBD1 as a possible D gene (6 bases). V lost 4 bases, J lost 2 bases, and 13 bases lay in between. CDR1 SQVTM and CDR2 ANQGSEA come from the germline V gene. The CDR3 contains 14 residues. CDR3 sequence: CSVGQVFTTDTQYF. DNA of the CDR3: TGCAGCGTTGGACAGGTTTTTACCACAGATACGCAGTATTTT.

The sample holds a few counts of this clone. One junction end disagrees with the germline gene, perhaps due to a read error. The chain joins TRBV7-7 to TRBJ2-1; a weak D match, TRBD2 (5 bases). This CDR3 is built from 16 residues. CDR1 and CDR2 (germline): SSHAT, FNYEAQ (reference sequence). The DNA for the CDR3 is TGTGCTAGCAGCCCCCTGGGAGCGGTCTCCTACAATGAGCAGTTCTTC. Its protein product is CASSPLGAVSYNEQFF.

In this sample, this clone turned up a few times. The gene calls are TRBV21-1 and TRBJ2-5; the table calls TRBD2, which could not be checked here. TRBV21-1 is termed a pseudogene. This CDR3 comprises 13 residues. The CDR3 sequence: CASSDRGGRTQYF. The DNA of the CDR3 is TGTGCCAGCAGCGACCGGGGAGGTCGGACCCAGTACTTC.

This clone was seen a few times. This rearrangement joins TRBV29-1 to TRBJ2-3; D is undetermined. The V gene's germline CDR1 is SQVTM and CDR2 ANQGSEA. The germline V and J ends were trimmed by 5 bases and 3 bases, with 6 bases remaining between them. The CDR3 runs to 11 residues. In DNA, the CDR3 is TGCAGCGTTTCTAATACAGATACGCAGTATTTT. Residues: CSVSNTDTQYF.

This clone showed up just a few times. V gene TRBV28 combines with J gene TRBJ2-2; TRBD1 agrees at 10 bases. The CDR3 has 16 amino acids. Looked up from germline, CDR1 is MDHEN and CDR2 is SYDVKM. V shed 6 bases, J shed 5 bases, and the junction held 9 bases outside the gene matches. The CDR3 loop reads CASRIRDRGWTGELFF. CDR3 bases: TGTGCCAGCAGGATCCGGGACAGGGGTTGGACCGGGGAGCTGTTTTTT.

This clone has just a few counts. The chain couples TRBV21-1 to TRBJ1-1; the table's TRBD1 call for D was not verified on the DNA. TRBV21-1 is a listed pseudogene. The CDR3 sequence is 15 residues long. CDR3 region: CASSAAGQPGTEAFF. The DNA of the CDR3 is TGTGCCAGCAGCGCCGCCGGACAGCCGGGCACTGAAGCTTTCTTT.

J is TRBJ2-3 and V is TRBV29-1, with D possibly matching TRBD2 (5 bases). Germline CDR1 and CDR2: SQVTM and ANQGSEA. V gave up 3 bases and J gave up 1 base, with 5 bases separating them. CDR3 length: 12 amino acids. The CDR3 spells CSVERGTDTQYF. The DNA for the CDR3 is TGCAGCGTTGAGAGGGGCACAGATACGCAGTATTTT.

The gene calls are TRBV7-6 and TRBJ1-2; no clear D. The CDR3 spans 15 residues. The germline V and J ends were trimmed by 4 bases and 8 bases, with 20 bases remaining between them. Germline-derived CDR1 and CDR2 are SGHVS and FNYEAQ. The CDR3 DNA follows: TGTGCCAGCAGCTCAATTGCAGGTCCAAGAAGAGGCTACACCTTC. This encodes CASSSIAGPRRGYTF.

This clone was seen more than once but under ten times. The chain has TRBV5-1 and TRBJ2-3, with 15 bases aligning to TRBD2. The V gene's germline CDR1 is SGHRS and CDR2 YFSETQ. V gave up 4 bases and J gave up 6 bases; unmatched junction bases: 6. This CDR3 region has 16 residues. The CDR3 bases are TGCGCCAGCAGCCTGGGACTAGCGGGGGGAAGGGATACGCAGTATTTT. Translating gives CASSLGLAGGRDTQYF.

The V gene is TRBV29-1, the J gene TRBJ2-1; unclear D gene. Germline CDR1 and CDR2: SQVTM and ANQGSEA. V was shortened by 8 bases and J by 0 bases, with 11 bases between the two germline ends. This CDR3 contains 13 residues. The CDR3 protein is CSSGLSSYNEQFF. The CDR3 coding sequence is TGCAGCTCTGGTTTGAGCTCCTACAATGAGCAGTTCTTC.

V is TRBV15 and J is TRBJ1-4; no firm D call. Germline-derived CDR1 and CDR2 are LNHNV and YYDKDF (reference sequence). V lost 8 bases, J lost 3 bases, and 10 bases lay in between. CDR3 length equals 13 residues. CDR3 nucleotides: TGTGCCACCGCCGGGAGTTCTAATGAAAAACTGTTTTTT. Its protein product is CATAGSSNEKLFF.

This clone was found a few times. The chain is built from TRBV27 and TRBJ1-3; D remains unclear. The CDR3 loop spans 14 amino acids. Germline lookup yields CDR1 MNHEY and CDR2 SMNVEV (reference sequence). The ends were cut back, 3 bases at V and 3 bases at J, with 9 bases in the middle. The CDR3 coding sequence is TGTGCCAGCAGTTTTTCAGGAAATGGAAACACCATATATTTT. It translates to CASSFSGNGNTIYF.

This chain links TRBV11-2 with TRBJ1-1, with a tentative D call TRBD1 (5 bases). The CDR3 extends over 12 amino acids. Germline CDR1 reads SGHAT; CDR2 reads FQNNGV. The V end lost 5 bases, the J end lost 6 bases, and 10 bases lay between the germline ends. This CDR3 is CASSRQLSEAFF. The CDR3 nucleotides are TGTGCCAGCAGCAGACAGCTTTCTGAAGCTTTCTTT.

This clone was found a few times. The chain employs TRBV9 and TRBJ2-2; 9 bases are shared with TRBD2. Germline loops: CDR1 SGDLS, CDR2 YYNGEE. The junction had 7 bases not matched to a gene; V was cut back by 3 bases and J by 7 bases. The CDR3 length is 15 residues. CDR3 DNA sequence: TGTGCCAGCAGCGCGGGGACTAGCAGGGTCGGGGAGCTGTTTTTT. Its protein is CASSAGTSRVGELFF.

In this sample, this clone turned up a few times. The rearrangement joins TRBV19 to TRBJ2-1, with D possibly being TRBD2 (5 bases). The CDR3 covers 15 residues. The germline V gene encodes CDR1 LNHDA and CDR2 SQIVND (reference sequence). V lost 5 bases and J 8 bases, leaving 19 bases between the germline ends. Written as DNA, the CDR3 is TGTGCCAGTAGTCGTCGGCCCCTCGGGGAGTATGAGCAGTTCTTC. Its translation is CASSRRPLGEYEQFF.

The chain carries TRBV19 and TRBJ1-5, with no clear D. The CDR3 extends over 13 amino acids. Looked up from germline, CDR1 is LNHDA and CDR2 is SQIVND (reference sequence). Trimming stripped 6 bases from V and 11 bases from J, with 17 bases between. The CDR3 bases are TGTGCCAGTAGCCCTCGACGGACTGCGGCCCAGCATTTT. Translating it yields CASSPRRTAAQHF.

The rearrangement links TRBV18 to TRBJ1-1, with D possibly being TRBD1 (5 bases). The V end lost 6 bases, the J end lost 4 bases, and 12 bases lay between the germline ends. CDR3 size: 13 residues. Per germline, CDR1 KGHSH and CDR2 LQKENI. The CDR3 DNA sequence: TGTGCCAGCTCCCCCAGGGTAGGCACTGAAGCTTTCTTT. Translated: CASSPRVGTEAFF.

The CDR3 loop reads CASSDLGRGGVTPLHF. CDR3 coding DNA: TGTGCCAGCAGTGACCTTGGTAGGGGCGGCGTCACACCCCTCCACTTT. This chain links TRBV6-1 with TRBJ1-6, with D possibly matching TRBD1 (5 bases). The V gene lost 3 bases and the J gene lost 11 bases, with 20 bases spanning the gap. The germline V gene has CDR1 MNHNS and CDR2 SASEGT. The CDR3 runs 16 residues.